These T cell receptor beta chains were read from a single sample in a study of blood T cell repertoires in COVID-19. The method was immunoSEQ multiplex PCR; TCRdb's version includes in-frame clones alone and lacks a portion of them. Of under 250,000 clones listed, about four fifths are singletons. Source material: peripheral blood. Receptors were obtained from a man aged 50 to 59 with acute or convalescent COVID-19. CDR3s include the opening cysteine and the closing phenylalanine or tryptophan. A D gene is named only where the DNA matches it firmly. The listing skips clone size in some rows; elsewhere it reads once, few, many or a size class.

V: TRBV19; D: TRBD1; size: .; J: TRBJ1-2; DNA: TGTGCCAGTAGCGGGACAGGCCCGAATGGCTACACCTTC; CDR3: CASSGTGPNGYTF
V: TRBV28; D: .; size: .; J: TRBJ1-2; DNA: TGTGCCAGCAGTTTTTCAGGGGTTGGCTATGGCTACACCTTC; CDR3: CASSFSGVGYGYTF
V: TRBV7-9; D: .; size: .; J: TRBJ1-1; DNA: TGTGCCAGCAGCTTAGAGGAGACAGCGAACACTGAAGCTTTCTTT; CDR3: CASSLEETANTEAFF
V: TRBV5-1; D: TRBD2; size: .; J: TRBJ2-5; DNA: TGCGCCAGCAGCTTGGTCGGTAGCGGGGGCCCTAGCTCAACCCAGTACTTC; CDR3: CASSLVGSGGPSSTQYF
V: TRBV6-5; D: .; size: .; J: TRBJ2-2; DNA: TGTGCCAGCAGCCCGCCCAGCGTCGGGGAGCTGTTTTTT; CDR3: CASSPPSVGELFF
V: TRBV9; D: TRBD2; size: .; J: TRBJ2-3; DNA: TGTGCCAGCAGCGTAGGGGCGGGACTAGCCGTGATTTGCACAGATACGCAGTATTTT; CDR3: CASSVGAGLAVICTDTQYF
V: TRBV11-2; D: TRBD1; size: .; J: TRBJ2-7; DNA: TGTGCCAGCAGCTTAGTTCGGGGGACAGGGGTTTCCTACGAGCAGTACTTC; CDR3: CASSLVRGTGVSYEQYF
V: TRBV19; D: .; size: once; J: TRBJ2-1; DNA: TGTGCCAGTAGTGTCGTGGACAGAGATGAGCAGTTCTTC; CDR3: CASSVVDRDEQFF
V: TRBV6-5; D: TRBD2; size: few; J: TRBJ2-7; DNA: TGTGCCAGCAGTCGCGGACTAGCGAAGTACGAGCAGTACTTC; CDR3: CASSRGLAKYEQYF
V: TRBV9; D: TRBD2; size: .; J: TRBJ2-1; DNA: TGTGCCAGCGGAGCGTTGGGGCTAGCGGCCTACAATGAGCAGTTCTTC; CDR3: CASGALGLAAYNEQFF
V: TRBV7-9; D: TRBD1; size: .; J: TRBJ1-2; DNA: TGTGCCAGCACCCCCGGGACAGGGAAGGGTTTGGGCTACACCTTC; CDR3: CASTPGTGKGLGYTF
V: TRBV28; D: TRBD2; size: .; J: TRBJ2-5; DNA: TGTGCCAGCAGTTTCTTCGGACTAGCGGAAGAAGAGACCCAGTACTTC; CDR3: CASSFFGLAEEETQYF
V: TRBV29-1; D: .; size: .; J: TRBJ2-1; DNA: TGCACCTTCGTATCCGGCGGAGAGCAGTTCTTC; CDR3: CTFVSGGEQFF
V: TRBV19; D: .; size: .; J: TRBJ2-2; DNA: TGTGCCAGTAGTCGGGACTCCCCTACCGGGGAGCTGTTTTTT; CDR3: CASSRDSPTGELFF
V: TRBV14; D: .; size: .; J: TRBJ2-5; DNA: TGTGCCAGCAGCCAGCTAAGCGGGACCCAGGGGGAGACCCAGTACTTC; CDR3: CASSQLSGTQGETQYF
V: TRBV28; D: TRBD2; size: .; J: TRBJ2-4; DNA: TGTGCCAGCAGTCCCCGACTAGCGGGAGGAGGGAAAGCCAAAAACATTCAGTACTTC; CDR3: CASSPRLAGGGKAKNIQYF
V: TRBV18; D: .; size: once; J: TRBJ2-1; DNA: TGTGCCAGCTCACCTTCTACGGGGAGCTCCTACAATGAGCAGTTCTTC; CDR3: CASSPSTGSSYNEQFF
V: TRBV13; D: .; size: .; J: TRBJ1-1; DNA: TGTGCCAGCAGCTTTTCCGAGACTGAAGCTTTCTTT; CDR3: CASSFSETEAFF
V: TRBV3-1/TRBV3-2; D: .; size: .; J: TRBJ1-4; DNA: TGTGCCAGCAGCCGAGGCAGGGTGATAGAGGAAAAACTGTTTTTT; CDR3: CASSRGRVIEEKLFF
V: TRBV11-3; D: TRBD1; size: .; J: TRBJ2-3; DNA: TGTGCCAGCAGCTTACGCCGATCGGGACAGAGCACAGATACGCAGTATTTT; CDR3: CASSLRRSGQSTDTQYF
V: TRBV7-3; D: .; size: .; J: TRBJ2-5; DNA: TGTGCCAGCAGCCGCGGACAACGAGAGACCCAGTACTTC; CDR3: CASSRGQRETQYF
V: TRBV18; D: TRBD1; size: .; J: TRBJ1-4; DNA: TGTGCCAGCTCACCACCGTCCAGGACAGGGATGAACTCTGAGGGTGAAAAACTGTTTTTT; CDR3: CASSPPSRTGMNSEGEKLFF
V: TRBV5-8; D: .; size: .; J: TRBJ1-1; DNA: TGTGCCAGCAGCCCTTGGGGACTCACGGGCACTGAAGCTTTCTTT; CDR3: CASSPWGLTGTEAFF
V: TRBV7-3; D: TRBD2; size: .; J: TRBJ2-7; DNA: TGTGCCAGCAGTCGAACCGGGGGGGGCGACGAGCAGTACTTC; CDR3: CASSRTGGGDEQYF
V: TRBV6-5; D: TRBD1; size: .; J: TRBJ1-2; DNA: TGTGCCAGCAGCGACAGGGTTTTGGGCTATGGCTACACCTTC; CDR3: CASSDRVLGYGYTF
V: TRBV5-1; D: .; size: .; J: TRBJ2-7; DNA: TGCGCCAGCAGCCCTAGGGGGTACGACGAGCAGTACTTC; CDR3: CASSPRGYDEQYF
V: TRBV5-1; D: TRBD2; size: .; J: TRBJ2-1; DNA: TGCGCCAGCAGGTTGACTAGCGGGAGCATATACAATGAGCAGTTCTTC; CDR3: CASRLTSGSIYNEQFF
V: TRBV28; D: .; size: .; J: TRBJ2-1; DNA: TGTGCCAGCAGTCGAGCCGGGTCCTCCTACAATGAGCAGTTCTTC; CDR3: CASSRAGSSYNEQFF
V: TRBV24-1; D: TRBD1; size: few; J: TRBJ1-2; DNA: TGTGCCACCAGTGCCCTGGGACAGGGGGCTGGAGGCTACACCTTC; CDR3: CATSALGQGAGGYTF
V: TRBV18; D: .; size: .; J: TRBJ2-2; DNA: TGTGCCAGCTCATCCTCAGGGGAAGGGGAGCTGTTTTTT; CDR3: CASSSSGEGELFF
V: TRBV6-5; D: TRBD1; size: .; J: TRBJ1-2; DNA: TGTGCCAGCAGGAGAGACAGGGAACCAAACTATGGCTACACCTTC; CDR3: CASRRDREPNYGYTF
V: TRBV5-6; D: .; size: .; J: TRBJ1-4; DNA: TGTGCCAGCAGCTTGGCAGGGGTTGGGACTAATGAAAAACTGTTTTTT; CDR3: CASSLAGVGTNEKLFF
V: TRBV9; D: TRBD2; size: .; J: TRBJ2-5; DNA: TGTGCCAGCAGCCACCCTCTAGCGGGGGGGCCTGAGGGAGAGACCCAGTACTTC; CDR3: CASSHPLAGGPEGETQYF
V: TRBV21-1; D: .; size: .; J: TRBJ1-1; DNA: TGTGCCAGCAGCAAGGACAGGGGTGAAGCTTTCTTT; CDR3: CASSKDRGEAFF
V: TRBV11-1; D: .; size: .; J: TRBJ2-7; DNA: TGTGCCAGCAGCAAAGTCAGGGGTGAGCAGTACTTC; CDR3: CASSKVRGEQYF
V: TRBV9; D: TRBD1; size: .; J: TRBJ1-1; DNA: TGTGCCAGCAGCGTTTCCGGGACAGGGGGCACTGAAGCTTTCTTT; CDR3: CASSVSGTGGTEAFF
V: TRBV7-9; D: .; size: .; J: TRBJ2-7; DNA: TGTGCCAGCAGCTTAGTAGCTTCCAGCTACGAGCAGTACTTC; CDR3: CASSLVASSYEQYF
V: TRBV11-2; D: .; size: .; J: TRBJ2-7; DNA: TGTGCCAGCAGCTTAGGCTGGTCAGGGGCTTCCTACGAGCAGTACTTC; CDR3: CASSLGWSGASYEQYF
V: TRBV7-9; D: .; size: .; J: TRBJ2-6; DNA: TGTGCCAGCAGGGGAGCTGCAGGGGACGCTAGATCTGGGGCCAACGTCCTGACTTTC; CDR3: CASRGAAGDARSGANVLTF
V: TRBV5-1; D: .; size: .; J: TRBJ1-1; DNA: TGCGCCAGCAGCTTTGCTGGAGAGAACACTGAAGCTTTCTTT; CDR3: CASSFAGENTEAFF
V: TRBV1; D: .; size: .; J: TRBJ2-1; DNA: TGCACCAGCAGCCAAGAACTAGCGGGAGGGCCCTACAATGAGCAGTTCTTC; CDR3: CTSSQELAGGPYNEQFF
V: TRBV11-3; D: .; size: few; J: TRBJ2-7; DNA: TGTGCCAGCAGCTTATCGTCCTACGAGCAGTACTTC; CDR3: CASSLSSYEQYF
V: TRBV24-1; D: TRBD2; size: .; J: TRBJ2-1; DNA: TGTGCCATCCAGAGACCGGGACTAGCGGGAGTTGGCAATGAGCAGTTCTTC; CDR3: CAIQRPGLAGVGNEQFF
V: TRBV3-1/TRBV3-2; D: .; size: .; J: TRBJ1-3; DNA: TGTGCCAGCAGCCAAGATCATACAGCCTTTGGAAACACCATATATTTT; CDR3: CASSQDHTAFGNTIYF
V: TRBV6-6; D: TRBD1; size: .; J: TRBJ1-5; DNA: TGTGCCAGCAGTAAGGACAGGGATTTACTTCAGCCCCAGCATTTT; CDR3: CASSKDRDLLQPQHF
V: TRBV24-1; D: TRBD1; size: .; J: TRBJ1-4; DNA: TGTGCCACCAGTGTTGGGACAGGGGGTCGTGAAAAACTGTTTTTT; CDR3: CATSVGTGGREKLFF
V: TRBV7-3; D: TRBD1; size: .; J: TRBJ1-2; DNA: TGTGCCAGCAGCTGGACCGGGACAGAACCTAACTATGGCTACACCTTC; CDR3: CASSWTGTEPNYGYTF
V: TRBV7-3; D: .; size: .; J: TRBJ1-1; DNA: TGTGCCAGCAGCTTAGTCGGGGTAGACACTGAAGCTTTCTTT; CDR3: CASSLVGVDTEAFF
V: TRBV5-6; D: .; size: .; J: TRBJ2-7; DNA: TGTGCCAGCAGCCGGGGGACCTACGAGCAGTACTTC; CDR3: CASSRGTYEQYF